One and the same sample provided the 3 T cell receptor beta chains below, sequenced in a study of blood T cell repertoires in COVID-19. Assay used: immunoSEQ multiplex PCR; TCRdb lists only in-frame clones, some missing. This sample has approximately 300,000 clones; 70% to 90% occur once, and the top ten carry 5.5% to 8%. Material for sequencing was peripheral blood. All receptors come from a woman aged 50 to 65 with COVID-19, enrolled during active disease.

The chain has TRBV15 and TRBJ2-1, with 16 bases lining up with TRBD2. Germline CDR1 LNHNV, CDR2 YYDKDF (reference sequence). V lost 6 bases and J lost 12; bases outside the gene matches: 14. CDR3 length equals 17 residues. The CDR3 DNA is TGTGCCACCAGGCCGGGACTAGCGGGAGGGCCGGGGTTAGGGCAGTTCTTC. Residues: CATRPGLAGGPGLGQFF.

The chain links TRBV5-1 to TRBJ2-5; TRBD2 matches at 12 bases. The V gene end was trimmed by 4 bases and the J gene end by 2 bases; junction bases not matched to a gene: 9. The CDR3 has 17 residues. Germline-derived CDR1 and CDR2 are SGHRS and YFSETQ. The CDR3 region has the DNA TGCGCCAGCAGCACAACCGGGACTAGCGGGTTACAAGAGACCCAGTACTTC. Translation gives CASSTTGTSGLQETQYF.

This clone was seen a single time. As DNA, the CDR3 is TGTGCCTGGAGTGTTTGGGTTACGACACGGCCATATGGCTACACCTTC. It specifies CAWSVWVTTRPYGYTF. This rearrangement joins TRBV30 to TRBJ1-2, with D uncertain. Looked up from germline, CDR1 is GTSNPN and CDR2 is SVGIG (reference sequence). CDR3 length equals 16 residues. The V end was cut by 0 bases, the J end by 5 bases, with 19 bases between.